A selection of T cell receptor beta chains follows, all from one sample in a study of T cell responses to AZD1222 COVID-19 vaccine. TCRdb's copy holds only in-frame clones and misses some; the assay was immunoSEQ multiplex PCR. The data hold 150,000 to 200,000 clones, with about nine tenths observed a single time. The sequencing used peripheral blood, collected on day 0 of AZD1222 vaccination. The source is an adult in good health. Each CDR3 is given without its conserved first and last residue.

V: TRBV30; CDR3: ASTGGNSYNEQF
V: TRBV28; CDR3: ASSLLYNEQF
V: TRBV6-5; CDR3: ASSYGGGQSTDTQY
V: TRBV10-3; CDR3: AISGSASNEKLF
V: TRBV9; CDR3: ASSVAFTGGTGELF
V: TRBV28; CDR3: ASSLMSPGEPQH
V: TRBV12-3/TRBV12-4; CDR3: ASSSQGNQPQH
V: TRBV27; CDR3: ASSPEAGFSHNSPLH
V: TRBV28; CDR3: ASLKGGTPQH
V: TRBV10-3; CDR3: AISADRNSYGYT
V: TRBV10-3; CDR3: AIREQGAKNIQY
V: TRBV19; CDR3: ATRLMKSTDTQY
V: TRBV28; CDR3: ASKRLTPLGEQY
V: TRBV27; CDR3: ASSFSGALLYGYT
V: TRBV18; CDR3: ASSPSTGWSNQPQH
V: TRBV19; CDR3: ASFYGTAGNTIY
V: TRBV30; CDR3: AWIRGSGYGYT
V: TRBV4-3; CDR3: ASSQEMQGAEAF
V: TRBV27; CDR3: ASSLSKSPVGTGTYEQY
V: TRBV6-5; CDR3: ASSYSWSEEAF
V: TRBV7-9; CDR3: ASSLAGMVGEKLF
V: TRBV2; CDR3: ASSWDRGNQPQH
V: TRBV25-1; CDR3: ASSEGANYGYT
V: TRBV18; CDR3: ASSPGPGVASGYSYEQY
V: TRBV28; CDR3: ASSPMSGVSGELF
V: TRBV7-2; CDR3: ASSLGKRGLANTEAF
V: TRBV30; CDR3: AWRTSGDYNEQF
V: TRBV19; CDR3: ASRDDRGKTEAF
V: TRBV2; CDR3: ASSGSGGVNSPLH